The rows below give T cell receptor beta chains drawn from one sample of a study of cytomegalovirus exposure and HLA in healthy donors. Profiling relied on immunoSEQ multiplex PCR, and the TCRdb table lists in-frame clones only, not all of them. The sample has 130,000 or so clones; 73% are singletons. The sequenced material came from PBMCs. Source of these receptors: a woman aged 35 to 49 in good health and CMV-seropositive. CDR3s include the opening cysteine and the closing phenylalanine or tryptophan. The D gene is left open where the match is weak. Some rows mark clone size as missing; the rest say once, few, many or name a class of expanded clone.

once	TRBV29-1	TRBJ2-7	-	TGCAGCGTTGGGGGCCAAACCTACGAGCAGTACTTC	CSVGGQTYEQYF
-	TRBV5-1	TRBJ1-1	-	TGCGCCAGCAACGAGGGGGAGAGGACTGAAGCTTTCTTT	CASNEGERTEAFF
-	TRBV4-3	TRBJ2-3	TRBD2	TGCGCCAGCAGCCCGACTAGCGGGAGATTATATACGCAGTATTTT	CASSPTSGRLYTQYF
few	TRBV11-2	TRBJ1-3	-	TGTGCCAGCAGCTTAGGGGGCGAGCGAAACACCATATATTTT	CASSLGGERNTIYF
-	TRBV5-1	TRBJ2-7	TRBD1	TGCGCCAGCAGCTCCGGGACAGGGGGCTTCTACGAGCAGTACTTC	CASSSGTGGFYEQYF
-	TRBV7-2	TRBJ2-3	TRBD2	TGTGCCAGCAGTGACGGAGGGAGGGCCAGAGTGTTTGGAGATACGCAGTATTTT	CASSDGGRARVFGDTQYF
-	TRBV6-5	TRBJ2-1	-	TGTGCCAGCAGGAAGACTCTGAAACGCGTCGATGAGCAGTTCTTC	CASRKTLKRVDEQFF
-	TRBV7-6	TRBJ1-1	-	TGTGCCAGCAGCTTGCTCGGGGGGAAGAACACTGAAGCTTTCTTT	CASSLLGGKNTEAFF
-	TRBV6-1	TRBJ2-5	-	TGTGCCAGCAGTGAAGGGGCCCCATCCAAGGACTTC	CASSEGAPSKDF
-	TRBV30	TRBJ2-3	TRBD2	TGTGCCTGGAGGAAGGCGGGGGGCACAGATACGCAGTATTTT	CAWRKAGGTDTQYF
-	TRBV19	TRBJ2-3	TRBD2	TGTGCCAGTAGTATGCGGGAGGGTCTCGGGAGCACAGATACGCAGTATTTT	CASSMREGLGSTDTQYF
-	TRBV5-3	TRBJ2-5	-	TGTGCCAGAAGCGTCGAAGTTGGACATCTAGAGACCCAGTACTTC	CARSVEVGHLETQYF
few	TRBV7-2	TRBJ2-7	-	TGTGCCAGCAGCTTTTCTTTCGAGGTTTCCTACGAGCAGTACTTC	CASSFSFEVSYEQYF
-	TRBV18	TRBJ2-5	-	TGTGCCAGCTCCCCCGGGATCCAAGAGACCCAGTACTTC	CASSPGIQETQYF
-	TRBV6-1	TRBJ2-5	-	TGTGCCAGCAGGAGATCGTGGGGCCCACAAGAGACCCAGTACTTC	CASRRSWGPQETQYF
-	TRBV5-1	TRBJ1-2	TRBD1	TGCGCCAGCAGCTTGGCAGGACAGGGCTCGAGTGGCTACACCTTC	CASSLAGQGSSGYTF
-	TRBV7-2	TRBJ2-7	-	TGTGCCAGCACCCCAAGGGGGTCCTACGAGCAGTACTTC	CASTPRGSYEQYF
-	TRBV11-1	TRBJ2-7	TRBD1	TGTGCCAGCAGCACCCCCCGCCGGGACAGGGTTACGTACTCCTACGAGCAGTACTTC	CASSTPRRDRVTYSYEQYF
few	TRBV15	TRBJ1-2	-	TGTGCCACCAGCAGAGAACAGCGGTATGGCTACACCTTC	CATSREQRYGYTF
-	TRBV2	TRBJ2-7	TRBD1	TGTGCCAGCAGACGCAACAGGGGGCGATACGAGCAGTACTTC	CASRRNRGRYEQYF
-	TRBV25-1	TRBJ2-3	-	TGTGCCAGCAGTGAAGGGGGCGGGACAGATACGCAGTATTTT	CASSEGGGTDTQYF
-	TRBV4-1	TRBJ1-6	-	TGCGCCAGCAGCCAAGTTTACTCTCATGGGGCTATAAATTCACCCCTCCACTTT	CASSQVYSHGAINSPLHF
-	TRBV2	TRBJ1-2	-	TGTGCCAGCGTCGCGGGGGCAAATGGCTACACCTTC	CASVAGANGYTF
-	TRBV30	TRBJ1-1	-	TGTGCCGGAGACCCGGGGGGAAAGAACACTGAAGCTTTCTTT	CAGDPGGKNTEAFF
-	TRBV5-1	TRBJ2-1	TRBD1	TGCGCCAGCAGCACAGGGGACCCCGGCAACAATGAGCAGTTCTTC	CASSTGDPGNNEQFF
few	TRBV10-3	TRBJ2-7	-	TGTGCCATCAGAGACTGGGGTACGCGGGACGAGCAGTACTTC	CAIRDWGTRDEQYF
-	TRBV25-1	TRBJ2-5	TRBD1	TGTGCCAGCAGTGCTACAGGACAGGGACAAGAGACCCAGTACTTC	CASSATGQGQETQYF
-	TRBV10-3	TRBJ1-2	-	TGTGCCATCTCGGGGGGGAACTATGGCTACACCTTC	CAISGGNYGYTF
-	TRBV29-1	TRBJ2-5	TRBD2	TGCAGCGTGGGAAGGGTAGCGGGAGGGCCTTGGGAGACCCAGTACTTC	CSVGRVAGGPWETQYF
-	TRBV6-1	TRBJ2-1	-	TGTGCCAGCAGTGTCCTCCGGGATCTCAATGAGCAGTTCTTC	CASSVLRDLNEQFF